This TCR beta chain was sequenced for a study of cytomegalovirus exposure and HLA in healthy donors (dated by TCRdb to about 2017). About the investigation overall: An earlier analysis of roughly 610 of the donors reported 276 Gb of sequence data and roughly 120 million unique TCR beta sequences obtained from 150 million to 200 million T cells. Across under 500 genotyped donors of the cohort, an average of approximately 220,000 unique TCR beta nucleotide sequences per donor were sequenced, and roughly 18% of those sequences were non-productive. To study patterns of TCR occurrence, a later analysis re-analyzed previously published TCR beta repertoires from several hundred donors and added high-resolution HLA genotyping. Donor age, sex, ethnicity and CMV serostatus were collected together with the repertoire data. To decide whether each TCR beta V gene segment behaved as functional or pseudogenic, an earlier analysis of 587 of the donors relied on high-throughput TCR beta sequencing. A later genetic analysis took genome-wide SNP genotypes for about 60% of the roughly 670 donors and used that subset as a discovery cohort. Using immunosequencing, the study profiled T cell repertoires from 500 to 800 subjects and related those repertoires to cytomegalovirus serostatus. Approximately 300 gigabases of sequencing data and approximately 80 million unique TCR sequences were included in an early release covering several hundred HLA-typed donors. All discovery cohort repertoires had been generated on a single sequencing platform. The genetic ancestry cluster associated with self-reported Caucasian donors included around 76% of the 300 to 400 genotyped donors. The study was designed to test whether signatures of past pathogen exposure could be identified by cataloging public T cell receptors. Both class I and class II loci were covered by HLA typing, at four-digit resolution. About five DR-DQ haplotypes were treated as single units for association and clustering because of strong linkage in the cohort. Besides the first cohort of some 670 subjects, a separate validation cohort made up of 95 to 150 different subjects was used. Typing coverage varied by locus: roughly 629-630 donors for A, B, C, DRB1 and DQB1; roughly 520 for DQA1; around 610 for DPA1; around 490 for DPB1. High-throughput TCR immunosequencing, statistical association of individual TCRs with disease status, and machine learning were combined to predict cytomegalovirus infection status. The later analysis used no new phenotypic data to find candidate immune exposures, relying instead on TCR beta sequences and their occurrence across donors. Study-wide conclusions, independent of this receptor: While some public TCRs were present in many individuals, most TCR sequences turned up only very rarely across donors. Sequencing depth was assumed to be roughly uniform across donors in the presence/absence analyses, though that assumption may not hold. A further reported finding was that TCR beta sequences accurately predicted the HLA-A and HLA-B alleles for most subjects in the first cohort. In the study, roughly 160 TCR beta chains were listed as associated with cytomegalovirus. A later analysis reported that several top co-occurrence clusters appeared linked to parvovirus B19, influenza, CMV and Epstein-Barr virus. V-gene and J-gene trimming of TCR beta chains was associated with a missense DCLRE1C variant in a later genetic analysis, and the association was replicated in an independent cohort. Only TCR beta chains were sequenced in this cohort, and the absence of alpha or paired-chain data limited detectable features. Three of the identified cytomegalovirus-associated TCR beta chains were confirmed in vitro to be specific for cytomegalovirus antigens. In a later analysis, 15,000 to 20,000 TCR beta sequences were associated with specific HLA alleles at a false discovery rate of 0.05. A cluster of highly shared sequence variants was judged likely to represent a technical artifact of the sequencing pipeline. Because counts were too low, about 15 rarely observed V segments, including chromosome 9 orphons, were left out of the earlier analysis of some 600 of the donors. A later analysis found that most CMV-associated TCR beta chains appeared HLA-restricted, with HLA associations seemingly driven largely by CMV exposure. According to a later analysis, TCR association rates differed among HLA loci, with DRB1 alleles showing the most associated TCRs and HLA-C alleles showing the fewest. Cytomegalovirus status was reported to be diagnosed by the classifier with high specificity and sensitivity in both the original and validation cohorts. The authors suggested that the approach could potentially be generalized to other disease states and immunological phenotypes. The 87-base-pair reads could not distinguish some IMGT-functional V segments, including TRBV6-2 and TRBV6-3, so those segments were excluded. Because some donors lacked HLA typing at each locus, the association tests relied only on the typed subset. Immune exposure information for the cohort was limited to CMV serostatus. Assigning TCR associations to individual alleles was difficult when HLA alleles, especially DR and DQ, strongly co-occurred. In a later analysis, HLA-associated TCR beta chains showed more clonal expansion and lower generation probabilities than non-associated chains that were equally common. According to a later genetic analysis, donors in an Asian-associated ancestry cluster had fewer N-insertions in productive TCRs than the approximately 650-donor mean. Linkage disequilibrium might explain the correlated functional status among segregating V segments, but an unknown experimental factor could not be ruled out. In an earlier analysis of more than 450 of the donors, most TCR beta V segments were observed in productive rearrangements about 90% or about 30% of the time, broadly matching IMGT annotations.

Regarding this clone: No antigen is known for it. Base qualities are missing; no much larger clone stands one base away.

The protocol used for the library was the immunoSEQ multiplex PCR assay. The multiplex PCR relied on a mix of 60 forward primers for TCR Vbeta segments and 13 reverse primers for TCR Jbeta segments. Amplification of the CDR3 region of rearranged TCR beta genes was performed with a multiplex PCR assay on genomic DNA. On the Illumina HiSeq System, the amplified TCR beta libraries were sequenced as 87-base-pair reads. On the authors' methods: A later analysis counted tens of millions of unique TCR beta chains across the 650 to 700 repertoires, and 10 million to 12 million of these chains were shared by at least two donors. A nearest-neighbor algorithm error-corrected the raw reads and collapsed the reads into unique sequences, merging closely related sequences to remove PCR and sequencing errors. Alignment of CDR3 sequences to IMGT reference sequences was used to assign V, D and J gene segments. Each retained sequence needed at least a six-nucleotide match to both a V gene segment and a J gene segment. A rearrangement counted as productive if the CDR3 had no stop codons and remained in frame with V and J, and every other rearrangement counted as non-productive. CDR3 was defined by IMGT convention, running from the second conserved V-encoded cysteine to the conserved J-encoded phenylalanine. The earlier analysis of about 590 of the donors excluded sequences that lacked an unambiguous match to a single V gene segment. In an earlier analysis of about 590 of the donors, a V segment was called functional when productive rearrangements were above 56.7%, and segregating when the standard deviation between donors exceeded 5%. To diagnose cytomegalovirus status from the catalog of TCR beta chain sequences, a statistical classification framework was built. V and J gene assignment, in a later analysis, came from comparing TCR nucleotide sequences with IMGT/GENE-DB human TR gene sequences. Using the TCRdist pipeline, a later analysis assigned CDR3 sequences along with most-parsimonious VDJ recombination scenarios. In a later analysis, each TCR beta chain was defined by its CDR3 amino acid sequence together with its V-gene family, and reads without a unique V-gene family were excluded. A later analysis removed 550 to 700 highly shared, low-generation-probability nucleotide sequences to deal with suspected cross-contamination and a sequencing artifact. In a later analysis, a clonal expansion index was calculated for each public chain from normalized within-repertoire ranks of inferred template counts. A later analysis computed generation probabilities with a VDJ recombination model fitted to out-of-frame rearrangements, and checked the results against IGoR. Hypergeometric tests were used in a later analysis to score TCR-TCR, TCR-HLA and TCR-CMV co-occurrence, with a repertoire-size bias correction applied to the TCR pairs. In a later analysis, false discovery rates were estimated by permuting HLA or CMV assignments 20 times. In a later analysis, co-occurring TCRs were grouped using DBSCAN, and TCRdist sequence similarity was added for clustering within HLA-allele-positive subsets. Co-occurrence clustering excluded repertoires with fewer than 30,000 or more than 120,000 public chains, plus five with anomalous nucleotide sharing. TCRdb mirrors the immuneACCESS table, restricted to in-frame sequences. Some clones are absent from its copies; in checked studies, under half trace to an unresolved V gene, and the reason for the others is unknown. D and trimming come from the DNA, and the V and J calls and clone size come from that table. This sample has more than 75,000 clones in its table, and less than 80% of those were observed once. Jointly, the top ten make up more than 8% of the sample.

Germline trimming: 2 bases from V, 9 bases from J; junction bases outside gene matches: 10. The CDR3 holds 15 amino acids from the cysteine to the phenylalanine. Solely the CDR3 DNA is kept, with 45 bases framed from the first base. CDR1 and CDR2, per the germline V gene, are SGHTA and FQGNSA. In total, approximately 690 healthy bone marrow donors made up the cohort. All cohort members were sampled while nominally healthy, although unrecorded immune exposures were likely present. The donor tested CMV seropositive, placing the donor among the approximately 290 seropositive members of the cohort. A peripheral blood sample was collected from each donor, and TCR beta sequencing was performed on peripheral blood mononuclear cells. The Qiagen DNeasy Blood Extraction Kit was used to extract genomic DNA from the blood cell samples.

This chain is built from TRBV7-2 and TRBJ2-3, with TRBD2 matching 8 junction bases. This clonotype originated in a man aged 40-49 years in good health and CMV-seropositive. Material for sequencing was PBMCs. The DNA sequence is given as TGTGCCAGCAGCTTAAAAAACGGGGGGGAGGGGACGCAGTATTTT. Its coded protein is CASSLKNGGEGTQYF.